The 5 T cell receptor beta chains below all came from one sample that was sequenced in a study of cytotoxic CD8 clonotypes in ibrutinib-treated CLL. The assay was immunoSEQ multiplex PCR, and TCRdb's table has in-frame clones only and misses some. The repertoire holds about 150,000 clones, with roughly three quarters as singletons. Sequencing was performed on PBMCs, taken after 24 months of ibrutinib treatment. These receptor sequences come from a human donor with chronic lymphocytic leukemia.

The chain couples TRBV7-8 to TRBJ2-3; the D gene is possibly TRBD1 (5 bases). The CDR3 consists of 16 residues. Trimming took off 1 base at V and 5 bases at J, with 16 bases between the two ends. Germline CDR1 is SGHVS and CDR2 is FQNEAQ. The CDR3 loop reads CASSLGAGYWGDTQYF. The CDR3, as DNA: TGTGCCAGCAGCTTAGGCGCAGGGTATTGGGGAGATACGCAGTATTTT.

The rearrangement joins TRBV7-9 to TRBJ2-5; 7 bases map to TRBD2. V shed 4 bases and J 5 bases; nucleotides not matched to a gene: 10. The CDR3 runs to 15 residues. Germline values: CDR1 SEHNR, CDR2 FQNEAQ (reference sequence). In DNA form, the CDR3 reads TGTGCCAGCAGCTACCGGGGGAGGGGAGCGGAGACCCAGTACTTC. It translates to CASSYRGRGAETQYF.

This chain joins TRBV11-2 and TRBJ2-7; D possibly corresponds to TRBD2 (6 bases). CDR1 and CDR2 (germline): SGHAT, FQNNGV. Deletions cut 1 base from V and 5 bases from J, with 12 bases between. The CDR3 sequence is 14 residues long. Here the CDR3 reads CASSLVWSGDEQYF. The CDR3 coding sequence is TGTGCCAGCAGCTTAGTGTGGTCGGGGGACGAGCAGTACTTC.

The chain employs TRBV11-2 and TRBJ2-1; D uncertain. There are 13 residues in the CDR3. The germline V gene has CDR1 SGHAT and CDR2 FQNNGV. The germline V and J ends were trimmed by 4 bases and 7 bases, with 11 bases remaining between them. CDR3 sequence reads: CASSSLVANEQFF. CDR3 nucleotides: TGTGCCAGCAGCTCCTTAGTTGCGAATGAGCAGTTCTTC.

The chain joins TRBV11-2 to TRBJ1-3; D is unclear. CDR1 is SGHAT and CDR2 is FQNNGV in the germline V gene. CDR3 length: 14 amino acids. With 5 bases removed from V and 0 bases from J, the gap between germline ends came to 8 bases. CDR3 region: CASSLQISGNTIYF. The CDR3 DNA sequence: TGTGCCAGCAGCCTACAGATCTCTGGAAACACCATATATTTT.